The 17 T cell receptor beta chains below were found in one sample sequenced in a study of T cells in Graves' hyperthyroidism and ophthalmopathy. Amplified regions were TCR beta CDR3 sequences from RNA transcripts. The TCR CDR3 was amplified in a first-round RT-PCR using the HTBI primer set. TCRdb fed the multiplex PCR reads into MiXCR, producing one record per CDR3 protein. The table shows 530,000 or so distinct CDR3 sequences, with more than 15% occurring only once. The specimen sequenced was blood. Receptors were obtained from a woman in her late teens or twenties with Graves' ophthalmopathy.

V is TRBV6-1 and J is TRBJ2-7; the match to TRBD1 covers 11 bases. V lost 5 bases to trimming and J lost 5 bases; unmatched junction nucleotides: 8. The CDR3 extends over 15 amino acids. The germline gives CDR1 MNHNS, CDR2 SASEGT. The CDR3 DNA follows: TGTGCCAGCAGTCAAAGAGGACAGGGGGCGAACGAGCAGTACTTC. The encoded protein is CASSQRGQGANEQYF.

The CDR3 sequence is CASSLARPVEGYTF. The CDR3 DNA sequence: TGCGCCAGCAGCTTAGCCCGACCGGTGGAGGGCTACACCTTC. This rearrangement joins TRBV5-1 to TRBJ1-2; D is undetermined. Germline V gives CDR1 SGHRS, CDR2 YFSETQ. The CDR3 runs to 14 residues. Trimming cost V 2 bases and J 8 bases, with 16 bases left between them.

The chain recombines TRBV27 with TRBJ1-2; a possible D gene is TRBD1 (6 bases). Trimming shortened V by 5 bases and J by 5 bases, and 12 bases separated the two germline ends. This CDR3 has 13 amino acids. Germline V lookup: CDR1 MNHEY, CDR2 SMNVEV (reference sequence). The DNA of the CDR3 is TGTGCCAGCAGTGAGGCAGGGGAGTATGGCTACACCTTC. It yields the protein CASSEAGEYGYTF.

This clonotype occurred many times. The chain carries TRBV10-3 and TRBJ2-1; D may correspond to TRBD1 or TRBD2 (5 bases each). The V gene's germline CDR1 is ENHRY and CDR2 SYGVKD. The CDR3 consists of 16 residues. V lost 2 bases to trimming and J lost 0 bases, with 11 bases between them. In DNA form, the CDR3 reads TGTGCCATCAGTGAGCTGGCAGGGAGCTCCTACAATGAGCAGTTCTTC. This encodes CAISELAGSSYNEQFF.

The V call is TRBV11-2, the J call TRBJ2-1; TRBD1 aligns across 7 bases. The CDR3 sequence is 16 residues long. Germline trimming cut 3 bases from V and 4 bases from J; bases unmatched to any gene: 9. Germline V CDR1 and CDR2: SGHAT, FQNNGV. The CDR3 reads CASSFNGQATYNEQFF. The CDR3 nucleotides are TGTGCCAGCAGCTTCAACGGACAGGCGACTTACAATGAGCAGTTCTTC.

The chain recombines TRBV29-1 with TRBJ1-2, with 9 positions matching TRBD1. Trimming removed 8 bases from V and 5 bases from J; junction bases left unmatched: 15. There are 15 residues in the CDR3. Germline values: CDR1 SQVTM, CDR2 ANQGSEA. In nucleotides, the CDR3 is TGCAGCTCTTCCCCCGCGGACAGGGGCGCATATGGCTACACCTTC. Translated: CSSSPADRGAYGYTF.

This CDR3 reads CASSQDGRDPYEQYF. The DNA for the CDR3 is TGCGCCAGCAGCCAAGACGGGAGGGATCCCTACGAGCAGTACTTC. The chain couples TRBV4-1 to TRBJ2-7, with 8 bases matching TRBD2. V trimming: 0 bases; J trimming: 2 bases; junction bases outside the gene matches: 3. The V gene's germline CDR1 is MGHRA and CDR2 YSYEKL. The CDR3 sequence is 15 residues long.

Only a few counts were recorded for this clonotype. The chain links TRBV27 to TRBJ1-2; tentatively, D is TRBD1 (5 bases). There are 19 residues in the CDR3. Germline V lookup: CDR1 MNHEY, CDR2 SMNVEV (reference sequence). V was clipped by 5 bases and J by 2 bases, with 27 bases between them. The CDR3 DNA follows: TGTGCCAGCAGTCTCGGCCCGGGGGTCGTATTAATTTTAAACTATGGCTACACCTTC. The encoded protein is CASSLGPGVVLILNYGYTF.

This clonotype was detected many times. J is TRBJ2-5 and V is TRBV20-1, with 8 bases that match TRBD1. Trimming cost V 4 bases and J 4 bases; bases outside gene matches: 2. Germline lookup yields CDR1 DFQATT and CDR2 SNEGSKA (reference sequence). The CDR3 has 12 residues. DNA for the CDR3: TGCAGTGCTACAGGGGGCGCAGAGACCCAGTACTTC. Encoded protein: CSATGGAETQYF.

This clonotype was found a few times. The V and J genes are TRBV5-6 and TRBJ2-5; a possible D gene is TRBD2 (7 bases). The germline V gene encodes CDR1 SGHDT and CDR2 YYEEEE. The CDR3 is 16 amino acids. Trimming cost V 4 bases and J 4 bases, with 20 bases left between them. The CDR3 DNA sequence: TGTGCCAGCAGCCCCTTCGAGGGGGGGCTAGGAGAGACCCAGTACTTC. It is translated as CASSPFEGGLGETQYF.

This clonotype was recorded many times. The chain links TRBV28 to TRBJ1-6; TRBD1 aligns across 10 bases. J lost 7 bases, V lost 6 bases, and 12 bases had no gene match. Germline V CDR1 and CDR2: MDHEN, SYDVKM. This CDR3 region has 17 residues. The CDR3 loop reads CASSRYFGTGENSPLHF. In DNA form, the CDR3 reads TGTGCCAGCAGCCGTTATTTCGGGACAGGGGAGAATTCACCCCTCCACTTT.

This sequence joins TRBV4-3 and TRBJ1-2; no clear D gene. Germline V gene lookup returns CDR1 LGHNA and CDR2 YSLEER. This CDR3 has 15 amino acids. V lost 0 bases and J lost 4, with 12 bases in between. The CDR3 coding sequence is TGCGCCAGCAGCCAAGATAGTCTAGGGATCTATGGCTACACCTTC. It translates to CASSQDSLGIYGYTF.

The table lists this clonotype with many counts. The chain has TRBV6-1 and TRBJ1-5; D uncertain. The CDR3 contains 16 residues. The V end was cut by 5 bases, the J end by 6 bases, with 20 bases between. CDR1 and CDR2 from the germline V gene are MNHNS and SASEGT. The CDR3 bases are TGTGCCAGCAGTAACACCGGACGGGTTTTGGGTCAGCCCCAGCATTTT. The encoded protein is CASSNTGRVLGQPQHF.

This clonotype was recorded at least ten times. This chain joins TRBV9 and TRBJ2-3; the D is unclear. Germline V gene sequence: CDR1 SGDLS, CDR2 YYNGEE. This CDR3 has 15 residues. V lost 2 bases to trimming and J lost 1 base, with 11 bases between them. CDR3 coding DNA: TGTGCCAGCAGCGTCTGGGCGGAGCGCACAGATACGCAGTATTTT. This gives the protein CASSVWAERTDTQYF.

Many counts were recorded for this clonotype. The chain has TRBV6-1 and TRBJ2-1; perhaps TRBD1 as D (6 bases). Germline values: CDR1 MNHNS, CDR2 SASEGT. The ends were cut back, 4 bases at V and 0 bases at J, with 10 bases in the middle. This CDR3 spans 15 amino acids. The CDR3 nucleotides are TGTGCCAGCAGTGCGGACAGCAGCTCCTACAATGAGCAGTTCTTC. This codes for CASSADSSSYNEQFF.

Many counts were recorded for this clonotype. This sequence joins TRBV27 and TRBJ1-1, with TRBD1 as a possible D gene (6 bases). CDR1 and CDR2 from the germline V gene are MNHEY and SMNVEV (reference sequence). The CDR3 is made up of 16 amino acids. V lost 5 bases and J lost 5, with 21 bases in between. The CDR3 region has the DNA TGTGCCAGCAGTCCCCGGACAGCCCTCATAGGGACTGAAGCTTTCTTT. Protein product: CASSPRTALIGTEAFF.

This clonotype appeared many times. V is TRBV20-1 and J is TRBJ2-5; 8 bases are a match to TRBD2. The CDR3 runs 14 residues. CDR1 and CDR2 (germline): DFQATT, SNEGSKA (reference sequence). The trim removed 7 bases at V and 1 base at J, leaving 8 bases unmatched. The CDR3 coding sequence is TGCAGTGGCATTGGCGGGGGGACCCAAGAGACCCAGTACTTC. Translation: CSGIGGGTQETQYF.